The present entry profiles one TCR beta chain with its context. CDR1 and CDR2 (germline): MNHEY, SVGAGI. The CDR3 is 17 residues long. V was shortened by 5 bases and J by 1 base, with 18 bases between the two germline ends. MiXCR, applied by TCRdb to the RT-PCR reads, yields one record per CDR3 protein. The data show 550,000 to 750,000 distinct CDR3 sequences, with approximately 15% seen just once and about 3.6% held by the top ten. What was sequenced was memory CD4+ T cells from blood. This receptor was obtained from a female donor in good health, serving as a healthy control. This chain connects TRBV6-5 to TRBJ2-1; possible D gene TRBD2, 6 bases. The CDR3 nucleotides read TGTGCCAGCAGTCGCTCCTGGGACTTAACTTCCTACAATGAGCAGTTCTTC. Its protein is CASSRSWDLTSYNEQFF.